These 24 T cell receptor beta chains share one sample of origin, sequenced in a study of T cell responses to AZD1222 COVID-19 vaccine. Sequencing used immunoSEQ multiplex PCR; TCRdb keeps in-frame clones, though not all of them. The table records some 140,000 clones, 85% to 90% of them present only once. This specimen was peripheral blood, taken on day 0 of AZD1222 vaccination. These receptors all stem from an adult in good health.

The chain links TRBV10-3 to TRBJ2-7, with unresolved D. Germline CDR1 is ENHRY and CDR2 is SYGVKD. V lost 1 base and J 7 bases, leaving 5 bases between the germline ends. The CDR3 is 11 amino acids. The CDR3 reads CAISELEEQYF. CDR3 in DNA: TGTGCCATCAGTGAGTTGGAGGAGCAGTACTTC.

The chain links TRBV7-9 to TRBJ2-7, with D perhaps matching TRBD1 or TRBD2 (6 bases each). This CDR3 comprises 18 residues. V lost 4 bases, J lost 4 bases, and 26 bases lay in between. Germline loops: CDR1 SEHNR, CDR2 FQNEAQ (reference sequence). The CDR3 is CASSSHFSTQGTPYEQYF. The DNA for the CDR3 is TGTGCCAGCAGCTCCCACTTTTCAACCCAGGGGACTCCGTACGAGCAGTACTTC.

This clone was observed a handful of times. The rearrangement uses TRBV14 and TRBJ1-1; a possible D gene is TRBD1 (5 bases). Per the germline V gene, CDR1 is SGHDN and CDR2 is FVKESK. Trimming cost V 1 base and J 1 base, with 13 bases left between them. This CDR3 comprises 16 residues. DNA of the CDR3: TGTGCCAGCAGCCAAGTCCTTGGGGGGAGGAACACTGAAGCTTTCTTT. Protein: CASSQVLGGRNTEAFF.

This chain connects TRBV7-9 to TRBJ2-1, with TRBD2 identical over 12 bases. This CDR3 has 15 residues. The V gene end was trimmed by 5 bases and the J gene end by 9 bases; junction bases not matched to a gene: 8. Germline CDR1 SEHNR, CDR2 FQNEAQ (reference sequence). The CDR3 coding sequence is TGTGCCAGCAGCACCGGACTAGCGGGAAGTGCTGAGCAGTTCTTC. Its protein is CASSTGLAGSAEQFF.

The chain couples TRBV4-2 to TRBJ2-1, with 14 nucleotides matching TRBD2. V dropped 2 bases and J dropped 6; count of bases not matched to a gene: 9. This CDR3 region has 18 residues. Per germline, CDR1 LGHNA and CDR2 YNFKEQ. The CDR3 nucleotides read TGTGCCAGCAGCCAATTCTTAGGGACTAGCGGGAGAGGCAATGAGCAGTTCTTC. Its protein product is CASSQFLGTSGRGNEQFF.

The chain joins TRBV12-3 or TRBV12-4 to TRBJ2-1; D unclear. CDR3 length: 12 residues. The ends were cut back, 3 bases at V and 3 bases at J, with 3 bases in the middle. CDR3 in amino acids: CASSLGYNEQFF. CDR3 in DNA: TGTGCCAGCAGTTTGGGCTACAATGAGCAGTTCTTC.

This clone occurred a few times. This chain joins TRBV5-6 and TRBJ1-2; D possibly corresponds to TRBD1 (5 bases). The CDR3 loop spans 12 amino acids. Per the germline V gene, CDR1 is SGHDT and CDR2 is YYEEEE. V lost 7 bases and J 4 bases, leaving 11 bases between the germline ends. CDR3 protein: CASHQGSYGYTF. For the CDR3, the DNA is TGTGCCAGCCACCAGGGAAGCTATGGCTACACCTTC.

V and J are TRBV6-1 and TRBJ2-7; D gene uncertain. Germline CDR1 reads MNHNS; CDR2 reads SASEGT. The ends were cut back, 2 bases at V and 2 bases at J, with 7 bases in the middle. The CDR3 has 13 residues. CDR3 sequence reads: CASSERIPYEQYF. The DNA of the CDR3 is TGTGCCAGCAGTGAAAGGATTCCCTACGAGCAGTACTTC.

In this sample, this clone turned up a few times. This chain connects TRBV6-2 or TRBV6-3 to TRBJ1-5; the match to TRBD1 covers 8 bases. V shed 6 bases and J 3 bases; nucleotides not matched to a gene: 7. Germline CDR1 and CDR2: MNHEY and SVGEGT. The CDR3 runs 15 residues. CDR3 loop: CASSAGQVYNQPQHF. The CDR3 DNA reads as TGTGCCAGCAGCGCGGGACAGGTATACAATCAGCCCCAGCATTTT.

This chain connects TRBV29-1 to TRBJ1-2, with D possibly matching TRBD1 (5 bases). V was clipped by 4 bases and J by 1 base, with 10 bases between them. CDR1 SQVTM and CDR2 ANQGSEA come from the germline V gene. The CDR3 has 13 amino acids. The CDR3 reads CSVGSGGNYGYTF. The CDR3 DNA reads TGCAGCGTTGGATCGGGGGGTAACTATGGCTACACCTTC.

This clone was detected only once. The rearrangement uses TRBV21-1 and TRBJ2-7; the table's D gene call, TRBD1, was not cross checked with the DNA. TRBV21-1 is recorded as a pseudogene. The CDR3 contains 14 residues. CDR3 sequence reads: CASSEPDRGDEQYF. For the CDR3, the DNA is TGTGCCAGCAGCGAGCCGGACAGGGGGGACGAGCAGTACTTC.

The chain uses TRBV18 and TRBJ1-3, with D possibly TRBD1 on 5 matching bases. The germline V gene encodes CDR1 KGHSH and CDR2 LQKENI. V dropped 3 bases and J dropped 0 bases, with 15 bases sitting between them. The CDR3 covers 17 residues. CDR3 region: CASSPLGDGSSGNTIYF. As DNA, the CDR3 is TGTGCCAGCTCACCCCTCGGGGACGGGAGCTCTGGAAACACCATATATTTT.

This clone occurred once. CDR3 region: CASRRSASGDTQYF. Written as DNA, the CDR3 is TGTGCCAGCAGACGTAGTGCTAGCGGGGATACGCAGTATTTT. This sequence joins TRBV7-2 and TRBJ2-3; 8 nucleotides line up with TRBD2. The CDR3 extends over 14 amino acids. V trimming: 6 bases; J trimming: 6 bases; junction bases outside the gene matches: 8. Germline CDR1 SGHTA, CDR2 FQGNSA.

The chain combines TRBV4-1 with TRBJ2-7; weak D call: TRBD2 (6 bases). The CDR3 consists of 14 residues. Deletions cut 3 bases from V and 3 bases from J, with 12 bases between. The germline V gene encodes CDR1 MGHRA and CDR2 YSYEKL. The CDR3 loop is CASSQKGGDYEQYF. CDR3 bases: TGCGCCAGCAGCCAGAAAGGCGGGGACTACGAGCAGTACTTC.

The chain is built from TRBV6-1 and TRBJ2-2; 7 nucleotides line up with TRBD1. The CDR3 loop spans 16 amino acids. The germline gives CDR1 MNHNS, CDR2 SASEGT. Trimming took 1 base from V and 5 from J; bases not matched to a gene: 7. CDR3 coding DNA: TGTGCCAGCAGTGAAGTTGGCCAGGGGGTTACCGGGGAGCTGTTTTTT. Translation gives CASSEVGQGVTGELFF.

This clone was seen once. The chain employs TRBV3-1 (or the pseudogene TRBV3-2) and TRBJ2-7; 7 bases are a match to TRBD2. Germline CDR1 reads LGHDT; CDR2 reads YNNKEL (reference sequence). V lost 1 base to trimming and J lost 6 bases; unmatched junction nucleotides: 0. This CDR3 has 12 residues. The DNA of the CDR3 is TGTGCCAGCAGCCAAGGGGGGGGCGAGCAGTACTTC. Amino acids: CASSQGGGEQYF.

This clone was picked up one time. The CDR3 region has the DNA TGTGCCAGTAGTAGCCGGGACTGGGGCAACAATGAGCAGTTCTTC. Protein: CASSSRDWGNNEQFF. This chain connects TRBV19 to TRBJ2-1; the D gene is possibly TRBD2 (6 bases). Trimming took off 4 bases at V and 5 bases at J, with 15 bases between the two ends. Looked up from germline, CDR1 is LNHDA and CDR2 is SQIVND (reference sequence). The CDR3 contains 15 residues.

J is TRBJ2-7 and V is TRBV7-3; D is uncertain. V was trimmed by 4 bases and J by 3 bases, leaving 16 bases between them. Germline V lookup: CDR1 SGHTA, CDR2 FQGTGA. CDR3 length: 15 amino acids. This chain's CDR3 is CASSYSPGSGYEQYF. The CDR3 region has the DNA TGTGCCAGCAGCTATTCTCCCGGGTCGGGCTACGAGCAGTACTTC.

The chain employs TRBV6-2 or TRBV6-3 and TRBJ2-7; 9 nucleotides line up with TRBD2. The ends lost 4 bases at V and 2 bases at J; junction bases unmatched: 6. CDR3 length: 15 residues. Germline V CDR1 and CDR2: MNHEY, SVGEGT. The CDR3, as DNA: TGTGCCAGCAGTTCCCTCCTAGCGGGAACCTACGAGCAGTACTTC. It is translated as CASSSLLAGTYEQYF.

This clone was picked up one time. The gene calls are TRBV16 and TRBJ1-5, with D possibly TRBD1 on 5 matching bases. Trimming removed 8 bases at V and 7 bases at J, with 18 bases between. The CDR3 is 14 residues long. Germline V gene lookup returns CDR1 KGHSY and CDR2 FQNENV. CDR3 in DNA: TGTGCCAGCCGCCGGGGCCCTGGATGGCAGCCCCAGCATTTT. This codes for CASRRGPGWQPQHF.

The genes are TRBV6-5 and TRBJ1-2, with TRBD1 as a possible D gene (5 bases). V dropped 6 bases and J dropped 6 bases, with 14 bases sitting between them. This CDR3 region has 13 residues. Germline V gives CDR1 MNHEY, CDR2 SVGAGI. This CDR3 reads CASSRNQGNGYTF. The CDR3 nucleotides read TGTGCCAGCAGCCGCAACCAGGGAAATGGCTACACCTTC.

V and J are TRBV15 and TRBJ2-7; TRBD2 agrees at 12 bases. The J segment lost 6 bases and the V segment lost 3 bases, leaving 12 bases of the junction unmatched. Germline CDR1 and CDR2: LNHNV and YYDKDF (reference sequence). CDR3 length equals 17 residues. DNA for the CDR3: TGTGCCACCAGCAGGCGCCCTCCGGGACTAGCGGGCTCCGAGCAGTACTTC. Residues: CATSRRPPGLAGSEQYF.

The chain carries TRBV24-1 and TRBJ1-1; D is unclear. This CDR3 has 12 amino acids. Deletions cut 5 bases from V and 1 base from J, with 4 bases between. Germline assignment: CDR1 KGHDR and CDR2 SFDVKD. The CDR3 DNA reads as TGTGCCACCAGTGCCGCGAACACTGAAGCTTTCTTT. Protein sequence: CATSAANTEAFF.

This chain connects TRBV4-3 to TRBJ1-6, with a weak D call TRBD1 (5 bases). Germline CDR1 LGHNA, CDR2 YSLEER. Between the trimmed V and J ends, which lost 0 bases and 9 bases, there was a span of 9 bases. The CDR3 extends over 14 amino acids. CDR3 loop: CASSQEGDISPLHF. The DNA of the CDR3 is TGCGCCAGCAGCCAAGAAGGGGATATTTCACCCCTCCACTTT.